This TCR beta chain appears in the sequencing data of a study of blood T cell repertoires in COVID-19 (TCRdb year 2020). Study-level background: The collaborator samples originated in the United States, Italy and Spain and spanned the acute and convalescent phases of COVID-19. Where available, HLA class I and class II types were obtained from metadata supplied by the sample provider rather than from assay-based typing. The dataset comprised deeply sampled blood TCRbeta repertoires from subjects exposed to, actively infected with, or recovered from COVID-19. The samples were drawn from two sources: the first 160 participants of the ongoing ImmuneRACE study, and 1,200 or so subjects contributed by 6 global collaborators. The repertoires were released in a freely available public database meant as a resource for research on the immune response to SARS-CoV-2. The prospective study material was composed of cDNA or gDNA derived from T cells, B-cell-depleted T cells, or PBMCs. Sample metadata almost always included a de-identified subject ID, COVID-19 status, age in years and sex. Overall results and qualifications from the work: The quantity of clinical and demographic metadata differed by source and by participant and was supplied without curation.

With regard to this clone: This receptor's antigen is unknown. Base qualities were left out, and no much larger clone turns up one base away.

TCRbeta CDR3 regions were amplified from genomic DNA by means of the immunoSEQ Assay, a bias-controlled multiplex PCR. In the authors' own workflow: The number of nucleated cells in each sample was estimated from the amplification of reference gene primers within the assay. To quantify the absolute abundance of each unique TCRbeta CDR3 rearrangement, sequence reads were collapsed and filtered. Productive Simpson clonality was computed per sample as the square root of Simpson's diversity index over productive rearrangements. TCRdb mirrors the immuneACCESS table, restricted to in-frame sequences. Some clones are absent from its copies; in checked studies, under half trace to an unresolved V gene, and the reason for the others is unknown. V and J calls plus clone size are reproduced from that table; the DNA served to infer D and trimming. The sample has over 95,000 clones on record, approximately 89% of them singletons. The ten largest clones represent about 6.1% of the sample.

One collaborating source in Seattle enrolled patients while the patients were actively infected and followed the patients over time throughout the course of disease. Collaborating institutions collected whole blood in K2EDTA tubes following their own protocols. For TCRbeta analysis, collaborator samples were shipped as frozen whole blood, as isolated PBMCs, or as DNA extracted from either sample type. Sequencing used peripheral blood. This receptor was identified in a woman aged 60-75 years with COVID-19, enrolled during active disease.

The CDR3 has the sequence CASSPDRGLAEAFF. DNA sequence: TGTGCCAGCAGCCCGGACAGGGGGCTCGCTGAAGCTTTCTTT. The rearranged chain carries TRBV7-8 and TRBJ1-1; TRBD1 matches 11 bases in the middle. Based on the germline V gene, the CDR1 and CDR2 sequences are SGHVS and FQNEAQ. The CDR3 runs 14 amino acids, cysteine and phenylalanine included. The DNA shown is the 42-base CDR3, in frame from base 1. V loses 5 bases at its end and J loses 6 bases; junction bases beyond the gene matches: 5.